This TCR beta chain was captured in a study of metastatic and nonmetastatic thyroid tumors. On the study more broadly: Repertoire data that came from the blood and tumor or nodule tissue of malignant and benign thyroid patients were compared. Study-wide points: Benign nodules were reported to have significantly lower TCR beta diversity than malignant thyroid tumors, in blood and tumor.

Under the authors' procedure: Building a distant-metastasis classifier for papillary thyroid cancer drew on CDR3 differences across clinicopathological groups. TCRdb re-clonotyped the PCR reads through MiXCR. V and J calls and clone size were set by TCRdb, not the authors. In the table there are around 52,000 clones, roughly 29% of which are singletons. Every patient was untreated before thyroid surgery. This clone was observed a few times. The target antigen is unknown. At one boundary the junction diverges from the germline segment, which might be a read error. This CDR3 is also generated by other DNA sequences in the sample. Germline loops: CDR1 SNHLY, CDR2 FYNNEI. This CDR3 contains 15 residues.

This TCR was recovered from a female donor with papillary thyroid cancer or a benign thyroid nodule (not recorded which). Some clones in this sample may be carry-over from other donors' samples. The chain has TRBV2 and TRBJ1-6, with D possibly matching TRBD1 (5 bases). Sequenced sample: blood. The CDR3 DNA follows: TGTGCCAGCAGTGTATCAGGGAATCCCAATTCACCCCTCCATTTT. This translates into CASSVSGNPNSPLHF.